The T cell receptor beta chain under discussion was sequenced for a study of blood T cell repertoires in COVID-19. Clones were sequenced by immunoSEQ multiplex PCR, and TCRdb holds only the in-frame ones, with some missing. The table lists roughly 250,000 clones, under 85% of them singletons. The specimen sequenced was peripheral blood. This TCR was recovered from a human donor with COVID-19, enrolled during active disease. The donor label of this sample is uncertain.

The CDR3 spells CASVGTDSYEQYF. The CDR3 region has the DNA TGTGCCAGCGTGGGGACAGATTCCTACGAGCAGTACTTC. This rearrangement joins TRBV6-5 to TRBJ2-7; TRBD1 matches 7 bases. CDR3 length: 13 residues. V lost 8 bases, J lost 1 base, and 5 bases stayed unmatched. CDR1 and CDR2 (germline): MNHEY, SVGAGI.